This T cell receptor beta chain was sequenced for a study of CD8+CD57+ T cells in acquired aplastic anemia. Background on the study: Yields of DNA that came from sorted CD4+ and CD8+ cells averaged about 3.3 ug.

Germline assignment: CDR1 SGHDT and CDR2 YYEEEE. The ends lost 2 bases at V and 7 bases at J; junction bases unmatched: 6. The CDR3 runs to 13 residues. For CDR3 and TCR beta VDJ profiling, genomic DNA was the template used. From the reads, TCRdb called clonotypes with MiXCR, one entry per CDR3 protein. The data contain 220,000 or so distinct CDR3 sequences, around three fifths of them singletons. An expansion of CD8+CD57+ cells by flow cytometry had been shown in patients chosen for sequencing. Patients, without exception, had severe acquired aplastic anemia. Sequencing input: sorted CD4+, CD8+, or CD8+CD57+ T cells (not recorded which) from PBMCs. This clonotype originated in a human donor with aplastic anemia. The chain recombines TRBV5-6 with TRBJ2-7, with TRBD2 identical over 7 bases. The CDR3: CASSFWTRREQYF. CDR3 in DNA: TGTGCCAGCAGCTTCTGGACTAGAAGGGAGCAGTACTTC.